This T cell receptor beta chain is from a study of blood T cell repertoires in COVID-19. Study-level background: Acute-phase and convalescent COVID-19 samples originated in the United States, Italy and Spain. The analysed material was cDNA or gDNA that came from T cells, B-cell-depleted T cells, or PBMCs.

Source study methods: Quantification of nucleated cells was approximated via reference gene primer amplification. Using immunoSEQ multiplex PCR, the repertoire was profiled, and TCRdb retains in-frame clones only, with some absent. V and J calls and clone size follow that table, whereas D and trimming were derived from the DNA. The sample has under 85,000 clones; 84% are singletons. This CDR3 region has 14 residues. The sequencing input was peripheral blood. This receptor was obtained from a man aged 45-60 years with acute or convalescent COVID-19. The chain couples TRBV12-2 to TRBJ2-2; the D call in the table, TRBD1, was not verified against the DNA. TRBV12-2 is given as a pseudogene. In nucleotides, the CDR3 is TGTGCAAGTCGCTTAGAGGGACAGGGTGGGGAGCTGTTTTTT. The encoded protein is CASRLEGQGGELFF.